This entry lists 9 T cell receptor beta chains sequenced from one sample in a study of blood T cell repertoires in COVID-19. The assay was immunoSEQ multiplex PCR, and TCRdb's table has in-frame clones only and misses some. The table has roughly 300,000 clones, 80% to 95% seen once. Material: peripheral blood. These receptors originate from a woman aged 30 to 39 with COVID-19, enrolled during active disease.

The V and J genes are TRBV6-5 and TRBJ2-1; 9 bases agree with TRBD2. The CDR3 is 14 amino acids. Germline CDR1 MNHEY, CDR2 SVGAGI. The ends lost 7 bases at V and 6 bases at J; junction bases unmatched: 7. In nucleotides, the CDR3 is TGTGCCAGCACACCGGGACTAGCATCCAATGAGCAGTTCTTC. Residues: CASTPGLASNEQFF.

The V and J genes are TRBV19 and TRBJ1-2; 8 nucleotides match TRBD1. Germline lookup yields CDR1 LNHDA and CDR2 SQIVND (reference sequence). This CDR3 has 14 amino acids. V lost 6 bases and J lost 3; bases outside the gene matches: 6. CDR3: CASSRQQGDYGYTF. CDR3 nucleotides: TGTGCCAGTAGCCGACAACAGGGGGACTATGGCTACACCTTC.

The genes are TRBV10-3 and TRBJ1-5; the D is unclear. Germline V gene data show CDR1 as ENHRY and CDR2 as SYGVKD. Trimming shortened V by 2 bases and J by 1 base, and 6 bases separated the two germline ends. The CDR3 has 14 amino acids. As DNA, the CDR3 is TGTGCCATCAGTGAGGTGGCCAGCAATCAGCCCCAGCATTTT. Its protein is CAISEVASNQPQHF.

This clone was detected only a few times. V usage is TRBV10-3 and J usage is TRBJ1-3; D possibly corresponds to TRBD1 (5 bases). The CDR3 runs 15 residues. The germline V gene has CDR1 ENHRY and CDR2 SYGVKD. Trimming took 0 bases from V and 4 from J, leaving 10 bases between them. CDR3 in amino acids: CAISESSGPGNTIYF. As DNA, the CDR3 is TGTGCCATCAGTGAGTCCTCAGGGCCCGGAAACACCATATATTTT.

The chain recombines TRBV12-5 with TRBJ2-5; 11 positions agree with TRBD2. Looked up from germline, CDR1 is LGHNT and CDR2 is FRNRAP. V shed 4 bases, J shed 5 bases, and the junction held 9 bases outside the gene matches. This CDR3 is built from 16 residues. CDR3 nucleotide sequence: TGTGCTAGTGGTTATACTAGCGGGAGCGCGGGGGAGACCCAGTACTTC. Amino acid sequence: CASGYTSGSAGETQYF.

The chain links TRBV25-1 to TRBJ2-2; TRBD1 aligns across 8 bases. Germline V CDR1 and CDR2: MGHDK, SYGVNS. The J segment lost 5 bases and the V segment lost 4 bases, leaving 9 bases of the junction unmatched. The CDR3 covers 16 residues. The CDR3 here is CASSGTGGEGTGELFF. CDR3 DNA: TGTGCCAGCAGTGGAACAGGGGGAGAAGGGACCGGGGAGCTGTTTTTT.

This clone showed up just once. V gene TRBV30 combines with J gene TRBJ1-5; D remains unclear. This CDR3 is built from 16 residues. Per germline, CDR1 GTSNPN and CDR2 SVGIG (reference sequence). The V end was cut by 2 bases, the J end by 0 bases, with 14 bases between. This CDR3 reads CAWSIPDMASNQPQHF. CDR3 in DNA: TGTGCCTGGAGTATCCCAGACATGGCTAGCAATCAGCCCCAGCATTTT.

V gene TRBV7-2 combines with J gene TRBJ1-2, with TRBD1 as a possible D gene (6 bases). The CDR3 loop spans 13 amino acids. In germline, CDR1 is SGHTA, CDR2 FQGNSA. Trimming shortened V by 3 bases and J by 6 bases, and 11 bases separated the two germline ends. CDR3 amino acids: CASSFSGAHGYTF. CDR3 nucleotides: TGTGCCAGCAGCTTTTCAGGGGCTCATGGCTACACCTTC.

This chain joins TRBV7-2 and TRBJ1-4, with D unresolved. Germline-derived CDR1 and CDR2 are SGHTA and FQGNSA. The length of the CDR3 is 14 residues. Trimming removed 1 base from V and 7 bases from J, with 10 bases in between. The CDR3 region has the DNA TGTGCCAGCAGCTTAGTGGGCGGGTTTGAAAAACTGTTTTTT. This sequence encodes CASSLVGGFEKLFF.